Detailed here is one T cell receptor beta chain. The antigen is unknown. It was after around eleven days of culture that CD4+ T cells were isolated. Sometime from March through December 2020, the person acquired a SARS-CoV-2 infection that PCR confirmed. A half-volume exchange with IL-2 medium occurred on days 3 and 7. V was pared by 3 bases and J by 9 bases, with 11 bases of the junction left unmatched. CDR3 length: 15 amino acids. Germline CDR1 SEHNR, CDR2 FQNEAQ (reference sequence). This sample was taken from a study of vaccination effects on CD4 cells after COVID-19. In the study overall: Viral peptide pool expansion of antigen-specific CD4+ T cells preceded sequencing in the ViraFEST assay. A couple of convalescent patients gave samples 16 days and one week before vaccination.

Some clones are missing from TCRdb's copy, which holds only in-frame ones; the method was immunoSEQ multiplex PCR. The data contain 50,000 to 70,000 clones, about two thirds of them singletons. This clonotype was sampled from a human donor who had a prior SARS-CoV-2 infection. V usage is TRBV7-9 and J usage is TRBJ2-1; 7 positions match TRBD2. Source: CD4+ T cells from PBMCs cultured without peptide, taken before COVID-19 vaccination. This chain's CDR3 is CASSFREAGWGEQFF. The CDR3 DNA reads TGTGCCAGCAGCTTTCGGGAGGCGGGGTGGGGTGAGCAGTTCTTC.